The clone carrying this TCR beta chain was recorded once. TCRdb reanalysed the RT-PCR reads using MiXCR and keeps one entry per CDR3 protein. The sample holds about a million distinct CDR3 sequences, more than 15% seen once. The sample belongs to a study of patients and donors after allogeneic stem cell transplantation. This TCR derives from a human donor who was either an allogeneic HSCT recipient or a stem cell or donor lymphocyte infusion donor (not recorded which). It is not recorded whose cells these are; they may come from a transplant donor. Sequenced material: blood, either unsorted or a sorted T cell fraction (not recorded which).

In nucleotides, the CDR3 is TGTGCCAGCAGCTTACCGGCGGGAGCTACTAGCACAGATACGCAGTATTTT. As protein: CASSLPAGATSTDTQYF. This sequence joins TRBV5-5 and TRBJ2-3; 7 bases agree with TRBD2. The CDR3 has 17 residues. With 2 bases clipped from V and 0 bases from J, the junction kept 9 bases outside the gene matches. Germline V gene sequence: CDR1 SGHKS, CDR2 YYEKEE (reference sequence).